This TCR beta chain emerged from a study of T-cell memory formation after mild COVID-19 (dated by TCRdb to the early 2020s). Regarding the study in general: Most TCR sequence clusters were specific to one of the two donors. In a couple of donors, T-cell clones that expanded and contracted after mild COVID-19 were tracked by sequencing TCRalpha and TCRbeta repertoires over time. Two young, previously healthy adult volunteers, one female and one male, were included in the cohort. Results and caveats for the whole study, not just this receptor: From day 15 to 85, contracting clones showed balanced CD4/CD8 phenotypes, whereas a second wave of clones that expanded from day 15 to 37 leaned towards CD4+. The second-wave clones that peaked on day 37 were not confirmed to be SARS-CoV-2 specific. Contracting CD4+ clones appeared mostly in the CM and EM memory subsets, whereas CD8+ clones were enriched in EMRA. The study included only a couple of mild cases, and larger cohorts that include severe cases with pre-infection samples were judged to be necessary. Some responding clones were detected in pre-infection memory, suggesting pre-existing cross-reactive memory T cells joined the SARS-CoV-2 response.

Ficoll-Paque density gradient centrifugation was the method used to isolate PBMCs. This clonotype was seen a handful of times. This clone's antigen is unknown. The input lacks base qualities; no much larger clone sits a single base away. The data were produced on an Illumina NovaSeq 6000. cDNA libraries for TCRalpha and TCRbeta were prepared by 5'RACE using constant-segment primers, with sample barcodes and unique molecular identifiers added. RNA was extracted from every sample with Trizol reagent. The libraries were amplified in two PCR steps, and the second step added a second sample barcode and Illumina TruSeq adapters. Sequencing of the libraries was done on an Illumina NovaSeq, producing 2 x 150 bp paired-end reads. Per the original workflow: With migec v1.2.7, reads were demultiplexed and then collapsed into UMI-guided consensus sequences. Using mixcr v2.1.11, the UMI consensuses were aligned to TRA and TRB V and J templates and assembled into clonotypes. Clonotypes were classified as expanded or contracted when called significant by both edgeR and NoisET, with noise models trained on biological replicates. For edgeR calls, the thresholds were a false discovery rate-adjusted p below 0.01 and a log2 fold-change of 1. As an exploratory analysis of dynamics, PCA with hierarchical clustering was applied to max-normalized trajectories of the 1000 most abundant clonotypes. Separately sequenced CD4+ and CD8+ repertoires were used to assign a CD4 or CD8 phenotype to each responding clone. TCRdb itself trimmed the public reads at Q25 with fastp, ran MiXCR and retained productive beta chains. One record per CDR3 amino acid sequence lists the most common genes and DNA. The V and J calls shown here were made by TCRdb, not taken from the authors' results. In all, the sample holds 300,000 to 400,000 distinct CDR3 sequences, and approximately 29% of those were seen once. Approximately 13% of the sample belongs to the ten largest clones.

This TCR was recovered from an adult woman who had mild COVID-19 (a few samples of this study predate the infection). The sample titles of this study are shuffled in the database, so cell type and time point are left out; the donor was told from shared clones. The specimen sequenced was PBMCs or a T cell subset sorted from them (not recorded which).

The CDR3 region: CASSSNYLSNEQFF. The sequenced DNA: TGTGCCAGCAGTTCAAATTACCTCAGTAATGAGCAGTTCTTC. The chain links TRBV12-3 or TRBV12-4 with TRBJ2-1; the D gene cannot be resolved reliably. V lost 4 bases and J lost 7 bases; the stretch between them is 14 bases long. The CDR3 sequence holds 14 residues, the cysteine and phenylalanine included. Only the CDR3 DNA stays, 42 bases, in frame from base 1.